This record covers a single T cell receptor (beta chain). Its matching antigen is unknown. This record belongs to a study of shared clonotypes between healthy human individuals. Overall study findings and caveats: Naive subsets generally exceeded memory subsets in estimated richness.

TCRdb's copy holds only in-frame clones and misses some; the assay was immunoSEQ multiplex PCR. The sample has about 1.5 million clones; around 98% are singletons. V was clipped by 4 bases and J by 2 bases; unmatched bases: 10. The germline CDR1 and CDR2 sequences are LNHDA and SQIVND (reference sequence). The CDR3 extends over 17 amino acids. Sequencing was done on a sample of naive CD4+ T cells sorted from blood. Subset meaning: CD45RA+ positively selected. This sequence originates from a man aged 25 to 40 in good health. The chain is built from TRBV19 and TRBJ2-2; 7 positions agree with TRBD2. DNA for the CDR3: TGTGCCAGTAGTACCGGAACCGGGGGGTCAAACACCGGGGAGCTGTTTTTT. It is translated as CASSTGTGGSNTGELFF. Combining the CDR3 with reference TRBV19 and TRBJ2-2 gives the whole variable domain DGGITQSPKYLFRKEGQNVTLSCEQNLNHDAMYWYRQDPGQGLRLIYYSQIVNDFQKGDIAEGYSVSREKKESFPLTVTSAQKNPTAFYLCASSTGTGGSNTGELFFGEGSRLTVL.